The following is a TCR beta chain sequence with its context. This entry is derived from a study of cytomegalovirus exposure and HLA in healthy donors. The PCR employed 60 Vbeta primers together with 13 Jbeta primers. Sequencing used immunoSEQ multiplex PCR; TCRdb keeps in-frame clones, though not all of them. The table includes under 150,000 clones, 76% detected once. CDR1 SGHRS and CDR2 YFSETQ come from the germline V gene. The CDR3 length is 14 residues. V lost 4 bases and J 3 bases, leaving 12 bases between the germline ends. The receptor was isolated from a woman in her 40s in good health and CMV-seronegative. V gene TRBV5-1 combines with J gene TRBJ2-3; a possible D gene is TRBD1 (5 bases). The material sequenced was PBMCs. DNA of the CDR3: TGCGCCAGCAGCCTAAGGCGACAGACAGATACGCAGTATTTT. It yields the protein CASSLRRQTDTQYF.